This record looks at one T cell receptor beta chain sequence and its context. What it binds is not known. Attached unique molecular identifiers marked individual cDNA molecules. A single record per CDR3 protein comes from TCRdb applying MiXCR to the 5' RACE reads. Of around 40,000 distinct CDR3 sequences in the sample, roughly 5.7% were seen once. This specimen belongs to a study of early T cells in non-severe SARS-CoV-2 infection. Study context: Sequencing of unsorted whole blood was done on bulk RNA, leaving chains unpaired. Points from the study as a whole: VDJdb-based matching was biased toward anti-spike CD8 responses and missed private and CD4 specificities.

The length of the CDR3 is 13 residues. Germline assignment: CDR1 MGHRA and CDR2 YSYEKL. The V and J ends lost 9 bases and 4 bases respectively, with 16 bases between them. The receptor was isolated from an adult who was a healthcare worker with PCR-confirmed SARS-CoV-2 infection or an uninfected control (not recorded which). V usage is TRBV4-1 and J usage is TRBJ2-7, with a tentative D call TRBD1 (6 bases). The sequencing input was whole blood. CDR3 loop: CASRQAKGYEQYF. The CDR3, as DNA: TGCGCCAGTCGACAGGCGAAGGGGTACGAGCAGTACTTC.